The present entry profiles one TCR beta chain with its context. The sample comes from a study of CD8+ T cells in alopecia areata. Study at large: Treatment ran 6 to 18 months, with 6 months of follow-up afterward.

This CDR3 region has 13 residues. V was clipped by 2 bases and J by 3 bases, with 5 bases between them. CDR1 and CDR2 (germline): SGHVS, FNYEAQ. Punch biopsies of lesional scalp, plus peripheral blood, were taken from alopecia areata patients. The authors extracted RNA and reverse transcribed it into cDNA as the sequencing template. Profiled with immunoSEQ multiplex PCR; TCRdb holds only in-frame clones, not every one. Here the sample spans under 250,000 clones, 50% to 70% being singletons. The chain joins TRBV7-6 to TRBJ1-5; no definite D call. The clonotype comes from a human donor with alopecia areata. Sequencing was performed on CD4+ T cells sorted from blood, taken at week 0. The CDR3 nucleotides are TGTGCCAGCAGCTTAAACCACAATCAGCCCCAGCATTTT. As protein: CASSLNHNQPQHF.